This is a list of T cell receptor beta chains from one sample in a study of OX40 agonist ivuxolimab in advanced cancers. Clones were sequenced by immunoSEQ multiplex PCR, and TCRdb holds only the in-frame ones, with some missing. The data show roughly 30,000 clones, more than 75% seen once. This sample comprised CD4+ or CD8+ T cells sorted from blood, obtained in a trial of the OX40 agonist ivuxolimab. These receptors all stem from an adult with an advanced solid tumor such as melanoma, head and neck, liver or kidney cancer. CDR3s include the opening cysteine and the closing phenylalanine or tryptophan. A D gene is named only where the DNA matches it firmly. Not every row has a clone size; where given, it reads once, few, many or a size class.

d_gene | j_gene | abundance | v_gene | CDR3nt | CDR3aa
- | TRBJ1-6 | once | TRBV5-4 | TGTGCCAGCAGCTTCGGGGTTAATTCACCCCTCCACTTT | CASSFGVNSPLHF
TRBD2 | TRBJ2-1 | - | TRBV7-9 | TGTGCCAGCAGCTCGGGGGGTGAGCAGTTCTTC | CASSSGGEQFF
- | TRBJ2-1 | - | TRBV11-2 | TGTGCCAGCAGCGACAGGTCCTACAATGAGCAGTTCTTC | CASSDRSYNEQFF
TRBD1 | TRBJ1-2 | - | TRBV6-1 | TGTGCCAGCAGTGGAACCCGGGACAGGGGGCCCTATGGCTACACCTTC | CASSGTRDRGPYGYTF
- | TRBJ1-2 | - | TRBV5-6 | TGTGCCAGCAGCTTCCAGGATTACTATGGCTACACCTTC | CASSFQDYYGYTF
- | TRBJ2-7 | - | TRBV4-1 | TGCGCCAGCAGCCTAGACAAGACCGAGCAGTACTTC | CASSLDKTEQYF
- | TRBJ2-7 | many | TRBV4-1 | TGCGCCAGCAGCCAACAACTGGTGGGTCAGGGTTTCTACGAGCAGTACTTC | CASSQQLVGQGFYEQYF
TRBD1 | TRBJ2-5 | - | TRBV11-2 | TGTGCCAGCAGCTTAGTTGGGACAGGGGTAGAGACCCAGTACTTC | CASSLVGTGVETQYF
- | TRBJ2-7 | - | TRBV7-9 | TGTGCCAGCAGCTTAGCATCGGCGGGACTCACCTACGAGCAGTACTTC | CASSLASAGLTYEQYF
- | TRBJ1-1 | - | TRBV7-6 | TGTGCCAGCACCCTACTCCAGGAGAACACTGAAGCTTTCTTT | CASTLLQENTEAFF
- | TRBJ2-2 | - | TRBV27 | TGTGCCAGCAGTCTGACTCCGACCGGGGAGCTGTTTTTT | CASSLTPTGELFF
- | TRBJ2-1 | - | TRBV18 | TGTGCCAGCTCACCAGAAGCAGGGTACAATGAGCAGTTCTTC | CASSPEAGYNEQFF
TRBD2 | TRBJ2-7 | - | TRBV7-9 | TGTGCCAGCAGGGTAACTAGCGGGGGTTACGAGCAGTACTTC | CASRVTSGGYEQYF
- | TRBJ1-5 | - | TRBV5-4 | TGTGCCAGCAGCTACGGCGATCAGCCCCAGCATTTT | CASSYGDQPQHF
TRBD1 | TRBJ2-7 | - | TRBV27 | TGTGCCAGCAGTGCCCCGGACAGGGTTACCTACGAGCAGTACTTC | CASSAPDRVTYEQYF
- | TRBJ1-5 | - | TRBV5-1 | TGCGCCAGCAGCTTGGAGGGTGGGTATAATCAGCCCCAGCATTTT | CASSLEGGYNQPQHF
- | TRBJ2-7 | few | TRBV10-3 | TGTGCCATCAGTGATAACAGCCTCTCCTACGAGCAGTACTTC | CAISDNSLSYEQYF
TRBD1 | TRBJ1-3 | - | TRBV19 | TGTGCCAGCGAGACAGGGGATGGTTGGAACACCATATATTTT | CASETGDGWNTIYF
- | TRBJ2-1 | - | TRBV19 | TGTGCCAGTAGTACTAGGGGGGGTAGGTCCTACAATGAGCAGTTCTTC | CASSTRGGRSYNEQFF
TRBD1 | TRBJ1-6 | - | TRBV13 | TGTGCCAGCAGCTCGCGACAGGGAGAGTATTCACCCCTCCACTTT | CASSSRQGEYSPLHF
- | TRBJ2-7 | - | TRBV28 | TGTGCCAGCAGGCCCGCCCCGGGACATTCCTACGAGCAGTACTTC | CASRPAPGHSYEQYF
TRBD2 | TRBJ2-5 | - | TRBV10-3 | TGTGCCATCAGGAAGGATAGCGGGGGTGAGACCCAGTACTTC | CAIRKDSGGETQYF
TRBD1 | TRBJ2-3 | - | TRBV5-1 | TGCGCCAGCAGCTACACCCGGGACAGGACGCAGTATTTT | CASSYTRDRTQYF
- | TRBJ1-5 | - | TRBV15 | TGTGCCACCCGATGGGCAGGGGGCAATCAGCCCCAGCATTTT | CATRWAGGNQPQHF
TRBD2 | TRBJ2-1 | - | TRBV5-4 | TGTGCCAGCAGCCCCGCTAGCGGGGGCCCTAATGAGCAGTTCTTC | CASSPASGGPNEQFF
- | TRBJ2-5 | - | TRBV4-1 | TGCGCCAGCAGCCAAGACTCCCCTTTGGGTCAAGAGACCCAGTACTTC | CASSQDSPLGQETQYF
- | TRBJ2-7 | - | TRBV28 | TGTGCCAGCAGCGTCCGACACGGCTCCTACGAGCAGTACTTC | CASSVRHGSYEQYF
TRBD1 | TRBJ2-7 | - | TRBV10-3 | TGTGCCATCAACCCGGGACAGAGTTTCTACGAGCAGTACTTC | CAINPGQSFYEQYF
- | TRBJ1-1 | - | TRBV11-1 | TGTGCCAGCAGCTTGGGGGCGACTGAAGCTTTCTTT | CASSLGATEAFF
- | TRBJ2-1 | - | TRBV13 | TGTGCCAGCAGCCCAGGGCTGGGGGGGCTTTCCTACAATGAGCAGTTCTTC | CASSPGLGGLSYNEQFF
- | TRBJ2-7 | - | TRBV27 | TGTGCCAGCAGTTTCCTCTCCTACGAGCAGTACTTC | CASSFLSYEQYF
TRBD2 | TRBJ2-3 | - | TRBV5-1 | TGCGCCAGCAGCTTGGGACTAGCGGGGGGGCTTGATACGCAGTATTTT | CASSLGLAGGLDTQYF
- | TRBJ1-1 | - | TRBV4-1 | TGCGCCAGCAGCCAGGCTGGACTGAACACTGAAGCTTTCTTT | CASSQAGLNTEAFF
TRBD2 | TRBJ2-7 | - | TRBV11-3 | TGTGCCAGCAGCTCACCCCGGGGGGACTACTACGAGCAGTACTTC | CASSSPRGDYYEQYF
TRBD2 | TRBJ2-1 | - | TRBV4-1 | TGCGCCAGCAGCCAAATAAACGGACTAGTTCGCGAGCAGTTCTTC | CASSQINGLVREQFF
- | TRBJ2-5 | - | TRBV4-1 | TGCGCCAGCAGCCAAGCTGGGGCGGAGACCCAGTACTTC | CASSQAGAETQYF
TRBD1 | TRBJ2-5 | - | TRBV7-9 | TGTGCCAGCACCCCAAGACAGGGAGCAGAGACCCAGTACTTC | CASTPRQGAETQYF
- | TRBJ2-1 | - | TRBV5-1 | TGCGCCAGCAGCTTGCCGCGTTACAATGAGCAGTTCTTC | CASSLPRYNEQFF
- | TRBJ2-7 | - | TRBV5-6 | TGTGCCAGCAGCCAAGAAATCGCTTTCCCCGAGCAGTACTTC | CASSQEIAFPEQYF
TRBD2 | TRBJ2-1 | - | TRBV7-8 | TGTGCCAGCAGCCATCTAGCGGGGGGGCCGTTCAATGAGCAGTTCTTC | CASSHLAGGPFNEQFF
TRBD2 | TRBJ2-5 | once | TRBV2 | TGTGCCAGCAGTCCGGGGGGAGCCAGAGAGACCCAGTACTTC | CASSPGGARETQYF
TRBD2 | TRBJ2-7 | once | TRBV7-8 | TGTGCCAGCAGCTTAGCAGAGGGGACTAAGGTCGAGCAGTACTTC | CASSLAEGTKVEQYF
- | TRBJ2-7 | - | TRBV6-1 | TGTGCCAGCAGATCAGGGTTAGCCGAGCAGTACTTC | CASRSGLAEQYF
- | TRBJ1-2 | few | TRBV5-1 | TGCGCCAGCAGCCCGGTCTCCGGGGACGGTTACTATGGCTACACCTTC | CASSPVSGDGYYGYTF
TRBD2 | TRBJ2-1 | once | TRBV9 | TGTGCCAGCAGCCCCTTCGGGACTAATCCCCCGTTCTTC | CASSPFGTNPPFF
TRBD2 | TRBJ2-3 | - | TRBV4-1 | TGCGCCAGCAGCCACGTTCTAGCGGGGGGGACGAGCACAGATACGCAGTATTTT | CASSHVLAGGTSTDTQYF
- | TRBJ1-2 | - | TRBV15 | TGTGCCACCAGCTCCAGCCAGGAGGCTAATCACTATGGCTACACCTTC | CATSSSQEANHYGYTF
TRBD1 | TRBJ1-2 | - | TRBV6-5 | TGTGCCACCTCACCCGGGACAGGGAACAAGGGCACCTTC | CATSPGTGNKGTF
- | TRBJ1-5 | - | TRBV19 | TGTGCCAGTAGTATGGCGGAGGGGGTACCTTTGCCCCAGCATTTT | CASSMAEGVPLPQHF
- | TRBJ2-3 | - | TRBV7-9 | TGTGCCAGCAGCTTTATATTGGGGAATCAGGATACGCAGTATTTT | CASSFILGNQDTQYF